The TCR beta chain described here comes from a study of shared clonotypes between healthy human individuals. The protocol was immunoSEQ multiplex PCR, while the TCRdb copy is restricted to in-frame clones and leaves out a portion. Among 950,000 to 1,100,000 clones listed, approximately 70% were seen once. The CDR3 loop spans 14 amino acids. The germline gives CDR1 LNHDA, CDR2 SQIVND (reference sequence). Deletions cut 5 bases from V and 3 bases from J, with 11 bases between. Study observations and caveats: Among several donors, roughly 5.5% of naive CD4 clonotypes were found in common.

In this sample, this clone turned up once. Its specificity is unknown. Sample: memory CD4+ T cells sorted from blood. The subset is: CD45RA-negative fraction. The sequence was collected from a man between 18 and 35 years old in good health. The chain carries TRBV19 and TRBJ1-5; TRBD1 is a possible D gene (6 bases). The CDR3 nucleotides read TGTGCCAGTAGTTTACAGGGTGACAATCAGCCCCAGCATTTT. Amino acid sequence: CASSLQGDNQPQHF.